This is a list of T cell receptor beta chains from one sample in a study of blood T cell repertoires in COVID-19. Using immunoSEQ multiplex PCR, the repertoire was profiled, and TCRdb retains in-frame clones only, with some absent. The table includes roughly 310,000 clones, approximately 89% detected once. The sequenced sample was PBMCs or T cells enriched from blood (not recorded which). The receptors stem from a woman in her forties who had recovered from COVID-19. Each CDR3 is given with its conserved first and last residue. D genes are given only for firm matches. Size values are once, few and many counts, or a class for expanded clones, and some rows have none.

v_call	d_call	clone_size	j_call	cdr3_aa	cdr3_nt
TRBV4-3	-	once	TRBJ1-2	CASSQNPGHPNYGYTF	TGCGCCAGCAGCCAGAATCCGGGACACCCCAACTATGGCTACACCTTC
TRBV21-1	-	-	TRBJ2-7	CASSNGSYEQYF	TGTGCCAGCAGCAACGGGTCCTACGAGCAGTACTTC
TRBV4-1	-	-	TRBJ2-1	CATKQIITPDNEQFF	TGCGCCACCAAACAAATTATAACCCCCGACAATGAGCAGTTCTTC
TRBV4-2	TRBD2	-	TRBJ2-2	CASSLRGSGRDTGELFF	TGTGCCAGCAGCCTTCGTGGTAGCGGGAGGGACACCGGGGAGCTGTTTTTT
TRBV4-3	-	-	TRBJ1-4	CASSRTQSNEKLFF	TGCGCCAGCAGCCGGACACAGAGTAATGAAAAACTGTTTTTT
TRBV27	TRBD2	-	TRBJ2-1	CASSLGLAETIYNEQFF	TGTGCCAGCAGTTTAGGGCTAGCGGAGACTATATACAATGAGCAGTTCTTC
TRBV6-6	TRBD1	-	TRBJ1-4	CASTLLGGRENEKLFF	TGTGCCAGCACCTTACTAGGGGGCAGGGAGAATGAAAAACTGTTTTTT
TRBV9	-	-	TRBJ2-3	CASSVGGVGGSTDTQYF	TGTGCCAGCAGCGTTGGAGGGGTCGGAGGGTCCACAGATACGCAGTATTTT
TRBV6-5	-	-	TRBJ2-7	CASSPTTYEQYF	TGTGCCAGCAGTCCAACAACCTACGAGCAGTACTTC
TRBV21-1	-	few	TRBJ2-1	CASSKRGRLAGGQNNEQFF	TGTGCCAGCAGCAAAAGGGGGAGACTAGCGGGAGGTCAAAACAATGAGCAGTTCTTC
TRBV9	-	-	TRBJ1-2	CASSVAEAGGYTF	TGTGCCAGCAGCGTAGCTGAGGCGGGGGGCTACACCTTC
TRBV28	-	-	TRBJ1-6	CASSLAQMNPGSPLHF	TGTGCCAGCAGTTTAGCACAGATGAATCCAGGTTCACCCCTCCACTTT
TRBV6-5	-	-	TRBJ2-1	CASMEGRNNEQFF	TGTGCCAGCATGGAGGGAAGGAACAATGAGCAGTTCTTC
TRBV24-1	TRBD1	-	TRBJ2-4	CATSPTGDAKNIQYF	TGTGCCACCAGTCCGACAGGGGACGCCAAAAACATTCAGTACTTC
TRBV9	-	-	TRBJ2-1	CASSPREGWGDNEQFF	TGTGCCAGCAGCCCCAGGGAAGGGTGGGGCGACAATGAGCAGTTCTTC
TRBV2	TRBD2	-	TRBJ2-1	CANEPGLANNEQFF	TGTGCCAACGAACCGGGACTAGCGAACAATGAGCAGTTCTTC
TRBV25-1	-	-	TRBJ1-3	CASLQTGPTIYF	TGTGCCAGCCTACAAACAGGGCCCACCATATATTTT
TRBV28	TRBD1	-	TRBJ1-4	CASSRPGTGDEKLFF	TGTGCCAGCAGTCGCCCCGGGACAGGGGATGAAAAACTGTTTTTT
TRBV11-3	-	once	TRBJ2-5	CASSLPTSRRLETQYF	TGTGCCAGCAGCTTACCAACTAGTAGGAGACTTGAGACCCAGTACTTC
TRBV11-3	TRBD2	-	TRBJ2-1	CASSLARGTSGKGEQFF	TGTGCCAGCAGCTTAGCCAGAGGGACTAGCGGGAAGGGGGAGCAGTTCTTC
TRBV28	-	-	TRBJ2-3	CASSPGVTDTQYF	TGTGCCAGCAGTCCCGGGGTCACAGATACGCAGTATTTT
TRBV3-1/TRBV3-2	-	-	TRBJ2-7	CASSQDQEARAYEQYF	TGTGCCAGCAGCCAAGACCAGGAGGCGCGCGCCTACGAGCAGTACTTC
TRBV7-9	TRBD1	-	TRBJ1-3	CASSLGQGSGNTIYF	TGTGCCAGCAGCTTGGGACAGGGTTCTGGAAACACCATATATTTT
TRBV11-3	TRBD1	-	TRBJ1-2	CASSSEGQAYGYTF	TGTGCCAGCAGCTCCGAAGGACAGGCCTATGGCTACACCTTC
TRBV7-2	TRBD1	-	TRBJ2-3	CASSQRGRQGTGTQYF	TGTGCCAGCAGCCAAAGAGGGCGACAGGGAACGGGTACGCAGTATTTT
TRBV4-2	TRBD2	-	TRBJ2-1	CASSHLAGSYNEQFF	TGTGCCAGCAGCCACTTAGCGGGATCCTACAATGAGCAGTTCTTC
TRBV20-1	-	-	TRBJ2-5	CSATLQETQYF	TGCAGTGCAACCTTACAAGAAACCCAGTACTTC
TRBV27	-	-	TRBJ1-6	CASKEGGNSPLHF	TGTGCCAGCAAGGAGGGTGGGAATTCACCCCTCCACTTT
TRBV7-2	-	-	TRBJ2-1	CASSFTGFEQFF	TGTGCCAGCAGCTTTACAGGGTTTGAGCAGTTCTTC
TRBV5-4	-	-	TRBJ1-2	CASSPLGQAYGYTF	TGTGCCAGCAGTCCCCTCGGTCAGGCCTATGGCTACACCTTC
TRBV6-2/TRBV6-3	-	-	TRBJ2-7	CASSYSVASRWEQYF	TGTGCCAGCAGTTACTCAGTGGCTAGCCGGTGGGAGCAGTACTTC
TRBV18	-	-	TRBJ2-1	CASSPSLPAYNEQFF	TGTGCCAGCTCACCTAGCCTCCCTGCCTACAATGAGCAGTTCTTC
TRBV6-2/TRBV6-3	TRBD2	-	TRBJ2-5	CASSPGGAEKETQYF	TGTGCCAGCAGTCCCGGGGGGGCCGAGAAAGAGACCCAGTACTTC
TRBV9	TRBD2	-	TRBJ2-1	CASSVGGRAFRNEQFF	TGTGCCAGCAGCGTAGGCGGGAGGGCCTTTCGGAATGAGCAGTTCTTC
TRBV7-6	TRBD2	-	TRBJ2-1	CASSLDGGGATGDNEQFF	TGTGCCAGCAGCTTAGATGGCGGGGGGGCCACGGGAGACAATGAGCAGTTCTTC
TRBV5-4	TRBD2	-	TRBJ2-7	CASSLGSRGAYEQYF	TGTGCCAGCAGCTTGGGGTCCCGGGGGGCCTACGAGCAGTACTTC
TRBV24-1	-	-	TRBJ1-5	CATSDVGRGGNQPQHF	TGTGCCACCAGTGATGTCGGCAGGGGTGGTAATCAGCCCCAGCATTTT
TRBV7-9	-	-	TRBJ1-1	CASSLGAPTEAFF	TGTGCCAGCAGCCTGGGAGCCCCCACTGAAGCTTTCTTT
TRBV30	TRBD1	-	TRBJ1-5	CASQGDSNQPQHF	TGTGCCTCCCAGGGGGATAGCAATCAGCCCCAGCATTTT
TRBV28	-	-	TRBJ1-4	CASSRPGATNEKLFF	TGTGCCAGCAGCCGACCAGGGGCCACTAATGAAAAACTGTTTTTT
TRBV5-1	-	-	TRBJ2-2	CASSSPGVSGELFF	TGCGCCAGCAGCTCTCCGGGGGTCTCCGGGGAGCTGTTTTTT
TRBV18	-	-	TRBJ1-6	CASSEAAYNSPLHF	TGTGCCAGCTCTGAGGCGGCCTATAATTCACCCCTCCACTTT
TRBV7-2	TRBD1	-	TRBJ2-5	CASSLAGQGALETQYF	TGTGCCAGCAGCTTAGCTGGACAGGGGGCGCTGGAGACCCAGTACTTC
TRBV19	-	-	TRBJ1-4	CASTTATSGSTNEKLFF	TGTGCCAGTACCACGGCTACCTCAGGATCGACTAATGAAAAACTGTTTTTT
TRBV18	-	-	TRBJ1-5	CASSPGADSQPQHF	TGTGCCAGCTCACCAGGAGCGGATTCGCAGCCCCAGCATTTT
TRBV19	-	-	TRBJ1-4	CASSTDEKLFF	TGTGCCAGTAGTACAGATGAAAAACTGTTTTTT
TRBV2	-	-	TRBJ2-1	CASSAGSGVGEQFF	TGTGCCAGCAGTGCGGGAAGCGGCGTTGGTGAGCAGTTCTTC
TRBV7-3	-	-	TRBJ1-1	CASSLTGSLGGTEAFF	TGTGCCAGCAGCTTAACAGGGTCTCTAGGAGGTACTGAAGCTTTCTTT
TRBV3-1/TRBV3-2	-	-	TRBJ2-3	CASSQDAGWSTDTQYF	TGTGCCAGCAGCCAAGATGCGGGGTGGAGCACAGATACGCAGTATTTT
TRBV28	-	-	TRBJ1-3	CASSSRVLIGNTIYF	TGTGCCAGCAGTTCCCGGGTCCTAATCGGAAACACCATATATTTT